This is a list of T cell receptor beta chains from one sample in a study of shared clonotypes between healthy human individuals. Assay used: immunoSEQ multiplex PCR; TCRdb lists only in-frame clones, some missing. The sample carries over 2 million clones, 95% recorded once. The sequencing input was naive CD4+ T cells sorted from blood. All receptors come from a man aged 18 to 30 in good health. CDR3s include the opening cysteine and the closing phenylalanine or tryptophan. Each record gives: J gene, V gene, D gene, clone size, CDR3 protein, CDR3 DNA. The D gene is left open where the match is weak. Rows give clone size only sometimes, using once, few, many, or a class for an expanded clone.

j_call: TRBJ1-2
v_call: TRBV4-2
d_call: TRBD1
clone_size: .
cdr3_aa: CASSPSPDRDGYTF
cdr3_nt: TGTGCCAGCAGCCCCTCCCCGGACAGGGATGGCTACACCTTC

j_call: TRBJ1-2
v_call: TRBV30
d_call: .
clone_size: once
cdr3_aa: CAWNLGQDYGYTF
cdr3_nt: TGTGCTTGGAATCTGGGTCAAGACTATGGCTACACCTTC

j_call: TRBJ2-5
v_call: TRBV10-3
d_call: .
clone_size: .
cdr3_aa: CAISDWAGETQYF
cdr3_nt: TGTGCCATCAGTGACTGGGCAGGGGAGACCCAGTACTTC

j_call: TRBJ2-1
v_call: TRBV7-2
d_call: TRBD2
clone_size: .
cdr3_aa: CASSGMGLGEREQFF
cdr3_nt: TGTGCCAGCAGTGGAATGGGACTAGGGGAACGCGAGCAGTTCTTC

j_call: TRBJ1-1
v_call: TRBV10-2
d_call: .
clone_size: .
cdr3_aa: CASSEPPSGAEAFF
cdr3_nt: TGCGCCAGCAGCGAACCCCCGTCCGGGGCTGAAGCTTTCTTT

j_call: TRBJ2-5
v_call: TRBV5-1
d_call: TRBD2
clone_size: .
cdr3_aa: CASSRTSVTQETQYF
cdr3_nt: TGCGCCAGCAGCCGAACTAGCGTCACTCAAGAGACCCAGTACTTC

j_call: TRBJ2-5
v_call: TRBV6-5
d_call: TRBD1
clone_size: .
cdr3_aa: CAKTGDSEETQYF
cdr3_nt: TGTGCCAAAACCGGGGACAGCGAAGAGACCCAGTACTTC

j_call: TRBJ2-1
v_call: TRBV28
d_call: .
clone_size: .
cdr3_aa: CATQGAGGNSYNEQFF
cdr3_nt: TGTGCCACCCAGGGGGCGGGGGGAAACTCCTACAATGAGCAGTTCTTC

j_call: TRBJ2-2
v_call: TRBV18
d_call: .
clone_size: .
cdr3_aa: CASSPQRSGELFF
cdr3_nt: TGTGCCAGCTCACCGCAAAGAAGCGGGGAGCTGTTTTTT

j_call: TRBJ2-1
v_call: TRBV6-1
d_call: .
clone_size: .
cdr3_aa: CASSEFPRGLNPQFF
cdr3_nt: TGTGCCAGCAGTGAATTCCCCCGGGGGCTAAATCCGCAGTTCTTC

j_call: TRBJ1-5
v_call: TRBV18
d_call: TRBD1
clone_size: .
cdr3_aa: CASSLGQRNQPQHF
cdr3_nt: TGTGCCAGCTCACTGGGACAGAGAAATCAGCCCCAGCATTTT

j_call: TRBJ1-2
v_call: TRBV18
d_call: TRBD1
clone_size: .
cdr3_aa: CASSPPRQGSYGYTF
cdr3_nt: TGTGCCAGCTCACCCCCGAGACAGGGAAGCTATGGCTACACCTTC

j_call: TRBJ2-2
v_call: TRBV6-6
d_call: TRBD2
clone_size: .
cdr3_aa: CASFSGRASNTGELFF
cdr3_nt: TGTGCCAGTTTTAGCGGGAGAGCATCGAACACCGGGGAGCTGTTTTTT

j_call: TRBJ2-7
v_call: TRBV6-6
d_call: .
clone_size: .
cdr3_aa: CASSYSSGGNEQYF
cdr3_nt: TGTGCCAGCAGTTACTCGTCAGGAGGGAACGAGCAGTACTTC

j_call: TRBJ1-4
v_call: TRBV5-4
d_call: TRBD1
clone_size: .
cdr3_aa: CASSNGTGVLMKLFF
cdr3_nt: TGTGCCAGCAGCAACGGGACAGGAGTACTTATGAAACTGTTTTTT

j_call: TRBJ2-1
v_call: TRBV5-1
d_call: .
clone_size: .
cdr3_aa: CASSRGGNEQFF
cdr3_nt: TGCGCCAGCAGCCGTGGAGGGAATGAGCAGTTCTTC

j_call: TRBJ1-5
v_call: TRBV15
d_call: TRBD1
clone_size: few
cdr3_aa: CATSGGTDRYSNQPQHF
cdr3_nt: TGTGCCACCAGCGGGGGGACAGACAGGTATAGCAATCAGCCCCAGCATTTT

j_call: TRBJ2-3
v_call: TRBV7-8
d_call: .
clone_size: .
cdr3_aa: CASRLTGLSTDTQYF
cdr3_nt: TGTGCCAGCAGGCTAACAGGTTTGAGCACAGATACGCAGTATTTT

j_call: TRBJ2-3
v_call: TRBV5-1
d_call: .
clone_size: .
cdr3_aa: CASSSMGASDTQYF
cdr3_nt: TGCGCCAGCAGCTCCATGGGGGCATCCGATACGCAGTATTTT

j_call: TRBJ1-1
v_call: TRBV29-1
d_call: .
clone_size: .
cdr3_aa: CSVPSGGRGEAFF
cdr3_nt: TGCAGCGTTCCCAGCGGGGGGCGAGGTGAAGCTTTCTTT

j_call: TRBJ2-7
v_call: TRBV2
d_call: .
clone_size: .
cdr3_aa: CARGSGPIEQYF
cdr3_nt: TGTGCCAGAGGTTCCGGGCCCATCGAGCAGTACTTC

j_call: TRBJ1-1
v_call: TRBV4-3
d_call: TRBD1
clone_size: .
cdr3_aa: CASSQKTGDTEAFF
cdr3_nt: TGCGCCAGCAGCCAAAAAACAGGGGACACTGAAGCTTTCTTT

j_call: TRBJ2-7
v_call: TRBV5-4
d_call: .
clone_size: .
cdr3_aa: CASSSSRADPYEQYF
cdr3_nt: TGTGCCAGCAGCTCCTCGCGGGCGGACCCCTACGAGCAGTACTTC

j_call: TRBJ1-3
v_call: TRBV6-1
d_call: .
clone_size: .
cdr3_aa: CASSDGIVVSGNTIYF
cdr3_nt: TGTGCCAGCAGTGATGGAATCGTTGTCTCTGGAAACACCATATATTTT

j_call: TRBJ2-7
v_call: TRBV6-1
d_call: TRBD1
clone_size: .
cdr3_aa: CASSEWGTATYEQYF
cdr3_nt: TGTGCCAGCAGTGAATGGGGGACAGCTACTTACGAGCAGTACTTC

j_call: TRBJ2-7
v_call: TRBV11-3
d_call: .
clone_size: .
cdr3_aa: CASSLDQGGEQYF
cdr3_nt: TGTGCCAGCAGCTTAGATCAAGGTGGCGAGCAGTACTTC

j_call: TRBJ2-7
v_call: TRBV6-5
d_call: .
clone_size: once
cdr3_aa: CASSVQGSGSYEQYF
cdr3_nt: TGTGCCAGCAGCGTTCAGGGGAGTGGGTCCTACGAGCAGTACTTC

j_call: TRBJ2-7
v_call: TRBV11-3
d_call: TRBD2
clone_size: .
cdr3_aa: CASSLDGTSGGAYEQYF
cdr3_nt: TGTGCCAGCAGCTTAGATGGGACTAGCGGGGGAGCCTACGAGCAGTACTTC

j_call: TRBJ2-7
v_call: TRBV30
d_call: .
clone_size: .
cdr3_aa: CAWSRVSYEQYF
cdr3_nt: TGTGCCTGGAGCCGAGTTTCCTACGAGCAGTACTTC

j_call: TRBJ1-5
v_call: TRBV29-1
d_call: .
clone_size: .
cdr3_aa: CSVEERPTDRIPLPYSNQPQHF
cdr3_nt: TGCAGCGTTGAAGAGCGTCCGACCGATAGAATCCCCCTCCCCTATAGCAATCAGCCCCAGCATTTT

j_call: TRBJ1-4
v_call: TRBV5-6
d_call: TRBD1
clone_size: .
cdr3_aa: CASSRSVRDRDEKLFF
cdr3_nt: TGTGCCAGCAGCCGTAGTGTTCGGGACAGGGATGAAAAACTGTTTTTT

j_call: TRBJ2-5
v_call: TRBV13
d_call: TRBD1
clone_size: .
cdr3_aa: CASSFRGSQETQYF
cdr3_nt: TGTGCCAGCAGCTTCAGGGGGTCGCAAGAGACCCAGTACTTC

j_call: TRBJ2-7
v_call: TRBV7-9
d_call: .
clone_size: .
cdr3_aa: CASSNSFRITSYEQYF
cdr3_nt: TGTGCCAGCAGCAATTCGTTCAGGATCACCTCCTACGAGCAGTACTTC

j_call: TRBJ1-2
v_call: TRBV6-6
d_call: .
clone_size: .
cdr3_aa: CASSRPTEGYTF
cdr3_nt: TGTGCCAGCAGTCGACCAACAGAGGGCTACACCTTC

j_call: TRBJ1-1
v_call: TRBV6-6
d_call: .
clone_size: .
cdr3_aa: CASQLLRGMGEAFF
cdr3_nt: TGTGCCAGCCAGTTACTCCGGGGGATGGGTGAAGCTTTCTTT

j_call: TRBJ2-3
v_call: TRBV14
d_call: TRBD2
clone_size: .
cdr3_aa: CASSLSGLARITDTQYF
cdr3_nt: TGTGCCAGCAGCCTCTCGGGACTAGCAAGGATCACAGATACGCAGTATTTT

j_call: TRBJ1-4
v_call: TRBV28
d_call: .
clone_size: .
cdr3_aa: CASRGMSSEKLFF
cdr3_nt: TGTGCCAGCAGGGGCATGAGCAGTGAAAAACTGTTTTTT

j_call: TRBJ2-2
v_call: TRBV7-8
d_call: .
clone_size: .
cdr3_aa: CASSLGNTGELFF
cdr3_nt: TGTGCCAGCAGCTTAGGGAACACCGGGGAGCTGTTTTTT

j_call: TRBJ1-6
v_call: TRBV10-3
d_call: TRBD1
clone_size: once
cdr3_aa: CASTRTGGGNSPLHF
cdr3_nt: TGTGCCTCGACACGGACAGGGGGTGGGAATTCACCCCTCCACTTT

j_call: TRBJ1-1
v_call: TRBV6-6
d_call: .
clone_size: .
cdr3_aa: CASKYPGGNTEAFF
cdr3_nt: TGTGCCAGCAAATACCCCGGGGGGAACACTGAAGCTTTCTTT

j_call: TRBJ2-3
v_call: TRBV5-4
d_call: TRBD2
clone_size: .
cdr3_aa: CASSHAGLAGWFSTDTQYF
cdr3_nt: TGTGCCAGCAGCCACGCGGGACTAGCGGGATGGTTTAGCACAGATACGCAGTATTTT

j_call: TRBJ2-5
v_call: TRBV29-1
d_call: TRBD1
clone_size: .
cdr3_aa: CSVGTDQETQYF
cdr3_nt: TGCAGCGTCGGGACAGACCAAGAGACCCAGTACTTC

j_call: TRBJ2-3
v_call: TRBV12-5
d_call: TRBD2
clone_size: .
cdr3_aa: CASGPGLAESTDTQYF
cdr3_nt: TGTGCTAGTGGTCCGGGACTAGCGGAAAGCACAGATACGCAGTATTTT

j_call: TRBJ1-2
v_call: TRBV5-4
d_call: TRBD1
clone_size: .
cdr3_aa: CASSAGQGVDGYTF
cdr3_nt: TGTGCCAGCAGCGCCGGACAGGGGGTTGATGGCTACACCTTC

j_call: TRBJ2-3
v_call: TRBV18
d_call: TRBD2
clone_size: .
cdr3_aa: CASGGVADTQYF
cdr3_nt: TGTGCCAGCGGGGGGGTCGCAGATACGCAGTATTTT

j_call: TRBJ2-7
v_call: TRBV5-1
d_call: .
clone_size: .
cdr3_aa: CASSLLQRQYEQYF
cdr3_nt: TGCGCCAGCAGCTTGTTACAGCGCCAGTACGAGCAGTACTTC

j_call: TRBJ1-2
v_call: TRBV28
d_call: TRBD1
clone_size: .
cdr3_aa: CASRVSTGRWGYTF
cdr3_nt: TGTGCCAGCAGAGTCTCGACAGGGCGGTGGGGCTACACCTTC

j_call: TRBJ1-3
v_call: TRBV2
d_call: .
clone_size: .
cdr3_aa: CASSLERGENTIYF
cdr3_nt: TGTGCCAGCAGCCTCGAAAGGGGAGAAAACACCATATATTTT

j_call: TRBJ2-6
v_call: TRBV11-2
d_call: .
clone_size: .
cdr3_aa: CASKGYGANVLTF
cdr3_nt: TGTGCCAGCAAGGGGTATGGGGCCAACGTCCTGACTTTC

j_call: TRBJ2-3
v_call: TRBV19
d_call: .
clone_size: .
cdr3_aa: CASSTRRVTMEATDTQYF
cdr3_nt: TGTGCCAGTAGTACCCGCCGGGTCACGATGGAAGCCACAGATACGCAGTATTTT